These 28 T cell receptor beta chains came from one sample sequenced in a study of blood T cell repertoires in COVID-19. Using immunoSEQ multiplex PCR, the repertoire was profiled, and TCRdb retains in-frame clones only, with some absent. In the table there are a few hundred thousand clones, around 84% of which are singletons. The specimen was PBMCs or T cells enriched from blood (not recorded which). These receptors were taken from a young man who had recovered from COVID-19.

This clone was seen only once. V and J are TRBV29-1 and TRBJ2-1, with 8 bases lining up with TRBD2. The V gene's germline CDR1 is SQVTM and CDR2 ANQGSEA. There are 16 residues in the CDR3. J was trimmed by 7 bases and V by 4 bases; bases with no gene match: 15. The CDR3 reads CSVGGGAGAHGNEQFF. CDR3 nucleotide sequence: TGCAGCGTTGGAGGCGGAGCGGGAGCCCATGGGAATGAGCAGTTCTTC.

This clone has only one observation. CDR3 bases: TGTGCCAGCACGGACAGCCCTGACCGGAATCAGCCCCAGCATTTT. Residues: CASTDSPDRNQPQHF. This chain uses TRBV28 with TRBJ1-5; a possible D gene is TRBD1 (6 bases). The CDR3 loop spans 15 amino acids. The germline V and J ends were trimmed by 7 bases and 4 bases, with 17 bases remaining between them. Germline V lookup: CDR1 MDHEN, CDR2 SYDVKM.

The CDR3 sequence is CASMEGASEKLFF. The CDR3 DNA reads as TGTGCCAGTATGGAAGGGGCGAGTGAAAAACTGTTTTTT. The chain is built from TRBV6-5 and TRBJ1-4, with a possible D match to TRBD1 (5 bases). CDR1 is MNHEY, CDR2 SVGAGI, per germline. V was trimmed by 9 bases and J by 7 bases, leaving 15 bases between them. This CDR3 is 13 amino acids long.

The J gene is TRBJ1-2, the V gene TRBV6-6; D gene ambiguous. Trimming removed 4 bases at V and 5 bases at J, with 5 bases between. The CDR3 is 11 amino acids. Per the germline V gene, CDR1 is MNHNY and CDR2 is SVGAGI (reference sequence). The CDR3 DNA sequence: TGTGCCAGCAGTTCTCTTTATGGCTACACCTTC. Amino acid sequence: CASSSLYGYTF.

The rearrangement joins TRBV7-2 to TRBJ2-2; tentative D call: TRBD1 (6 bases). Germline CDR1 and CDR2: SGHTA and FQGNSA. This CDR3 is built from 15 residues. Between the trimmed V and J ends, which lost 1 base and 0 bases, there was a span of 6 bases. In DNA form, the CDR3 reads TGTGCCAGCAGCTTAGGGGGGCCGAACACCGGGGAGCTGTTTTTT. Translated, it gives CASSLGGPNTGELFF.

The chain carries TRBV5-1 and TRBJ2-7; D gene ambiguous. Germline CDR1 SGHRS, CDR2 YFSETQ. The CDR3 is made up of 13 amino acids. Deletions cut 0 bases from V and 6 bases from J, with 10 bases between. The CDR3 loop reads CASSLVYSSEQYF. Written as DNA, the CDR3 is TGCGCCAGCAGCTTGGTCTACAGCTCCGAGCAGTACTTC.

The rearrangement joins TRBV29-1 to TRBJ2-2; 7 bases line up with TRBD1. CDR3 size: 13 residues. Germline CDR1 is SQVTM and CDR2 is ANQGSEA. The CDR3 DNA reads TGCAGTAAGGGGACAGAAAACACCGGGGAGCTGTTTTTT. Translated: CSKGTENTGELFF.

This clone was observed once. The CDR3 loop is CASSTGHGEKLFF. The CDR3 region has the DNA TGTGCCAGCAGTACAGGGCACGGTGAAAAACTGTTTTTT. V is TRBV28 and J is TRBJ1-4; tentative D call: TRBD1 (6 bases). The CDR3 runs to 13 residues. Germline V gene lookup returns CDR1 MDHEN and CDR2 SYDVKM. The V end was cut by 5 bases, the J end by 7 bases, with 11 bases between.

The rearrangement uses TRBV7-9 and TRBJ2-7; maybe TRBD2 (7 bases). V was trimmed by 1 base and J by 3 bases, leaving 16 bases between them. Looked up from germline, CDR1 is SEHNR and CDR2 is FQNEAQ (reference sequence). The CDR3 covers 16 residues. CDR3 nucleotide sequence: TGTGCCAGCAGCTTAGGAAGGGAGGGGGGTCGCTACGAGCAGTACTTC. Its protein product is CASSLGREGGRYEQYF.

The chain couples TRBV27 to TRBJ1-2; D possibly corresponds to TRBD1 (5 bases). Trimming pared 6 bases from V and 8 bases from J, leaving 19 bases between. The CDR3 length is 14 residues. Germline V gene sequence: CDR1 MNHEY, CDR2 SMNVEV (reference sequence). CDR3 residues: CASRKGLRESGYTF. Written as DNA, the CDR3 is TGTGCCAGCAGAAAAGGTCTCAGGGAAAGCGGCTACACCTTC.

This sequence joins TRBV7-8 and TRBJ2-5, with 9 positions matching TRBD1. The CDR3 consists of 17 residues. V dropped 0 bases and J dropped 2; count of bases not matched to a gene: 7. Germline values: CDR1 SGHVS, CDR2 FQNEAQ. The CDR3 loop is CASSLAIQGAVQETQYF. As DNA, the CDR3 is TGTGCCAGCAGCTTAGCAATACAGGGGGCAGTACAAGAGACCCAGTACTTC.

This rearrangement joins TRBV28 to TRBJ2-7, with TRBD1 matching over 9 bases. This CDR3 is built from 15 residues. V was clipped by 6 bases and J by 1 base; unmatched bases: 7. CDR1 and CDR2 from the germline V gene are MDHEN and SYDVKM. The CDR3 coding sequence is TGTGCCAGCAGCTCATCCGGGACAGGGTCCTACGAGCAGTACTTC. It specifies CASSSSGTGSYEQYF. Full variable domain (missing parts from reference TRBV28 and TRBJ2-7): DVKVTQSSRYLVKRTGEKVFLECVQDMDHENMFWYRQDPGLGLRLIYFSYDVKMKEKGDIPEGYSVSREKKERFSLILESASTNQTSMYLCASSSSGTGSYEQYFGPGTRLTVT.

V usage is TRBV9 and J usage is TRBJ1-4; 12 bases map to TRBD1. Germline V gene sequence: CDR1 SGDLS, CDR2 YYNGEE. V was clipped by 2 bases and J by 8 bases; unmatched bases: 4. The CDR3 is 15 residues long. The CDR3: CASSVAGTGGEKLFF. The CDR3, as DNA: TGTGCCAGCAGCGTGGCCGGGACAGGGGGCGAAAAACTGTTTTTT.

This clone was recorded at least ten times. The V and J genes are TRBV19 and TRBJ2-7; a possible D gene is TRBD2 (5 bases). CDR1 LNHDA and CDR2 SQIVND come from the germline V gene (reference sequence). Trimming shortened V by 5 bases and J by 4 bases, and 12 bases separated the two germline ends. The CDR3 covers 13 residues. The CDR3 spells CASSGTRDYEQYF. The DNA for the CDR3 is TGTGCCAGTAGTGGAACGAGGGATTACGAGCAGTACTTC.

This chain connects TRBV28 to TRBJ2-7; D perhaps matches TRBD2 (7 bases). Trimming removed 10 bases from V and 2 bases from J, with 15 bases in between. This CDR3 is built from 13 residues. CDR1 is MDHEN and CDR2 is SYDVKM in the germline V gene. In DNA form, the CDR3 reads TGTGCCACCGGGGGGCAGGGCCCCTACGAGCAGTACTTC. Amino acids: CATGGQGPYEQYF.

A remark on this clone: Mismatch with germline at one junction end may stem from a read error. V is TRBV19 and J is TRBJ1-5; 11 bases are shared with TRBD1. This CDR3 region has 15 residues. Per germline, CDR1 LNHDA and CDR2 SQIVND (reference sequence). CDR3 amino acids: CASRIGQGAAQPQHF. CDR3 bases: TGTGCCAGTAGGATAGGACAGGGGGCTGCTCAGCCCCAGCATTTT.

CDR3 in amino acids: CASSERAGKLDGYTF. CDR3 in DNA: TGCGCCAGCAGTGAGAGGGCAGGGAAGCTGGATGGCTACACCTTC. V usage is TRBV10-1 and J usage is TRBJ1-2; tentative D call: TRBD1 (5 bases). Per germline, CDR1 WNHNN and CDR2 SYGVQD (reference sequence). This CDR3 has 15 residues. V shed 2 bases and J shed 6 bases, with 16 bases lying between them.

The chain carries TRBV5-5 and TRBJ2-2; TRBD2 matches at 7 bases. Germline CDR1 and CDR2: SGHKS and YYEKEE (reference sequence). The CDR3 runs to 16 residues. V lost 0 bases, J lost 4 bases, and 6 bases stayed unmatched. DNA of the CDR3: TGTGCCAGCAGCTTGGCGCGGGAGTCAGTCACCGGGGAGCTGTTTTTT. This gives the protein CASSLARESVTGELFF.

The chain employs TRBV15 and TRBJ2-6; no definite D call. Germline loops: CDR1 LNHNV, CDR2 YYDKDF (reference sequence). CDR3 length equals 20 residues. V was cut by 3 bases and J by 0 bases, with 21 bases left in between. The CDR3 DNA reads as TGTGCCACCAGCAGCAAACTCCGGGTCCCGAACACCTCTGGGGCCAACGTCCTGACTTTC. Encoded protein: CATSSKLRVPNTSGANVLTF.

This sequence joins TRBV28 and TRBJ1-4; D unresolved. The germline gives CDR1 MDHEN, CDR2 SYDVKM. Deletions cut 7 bases from V and 6 bases from J, with 9 bases between. This CDR3 is 12 amino acids long. The CDR3 sequence is CASKRDHEKLFF. The CDR3 region has the DNA TGTGCCAGCAAGCGAGATCATGAAAAACTGTTTTTT.

The rearrangement joins TRBV29-1 to TRBJ1-1; TRBD1 aligns across 7 bases. Germline CDR1 and CDR2: SQVTM and ANQGSEA. This CDR3 has 14 amino acids. With 3 bases clipped from V and 4 bases from J, the junction kept 8 bases outside the gene matches. The CDR3 loop reads CSVDLQGVGTEAFF. The CDR3 DNA reads as TGCAGCGTTGACTTGCAGGGGGTGGGCACTGAAGCTTTCTTT. The whole variable domain, remainder taken from reference TRBV29-1 and TRBJ1-1, is SAVISQKPSRDICQRGTSLTIQCQVDSQVTMMFWYRQQPGQSLTLIATANQGSEATYESGFVIDKFPISRPNLTFSTLTVSNMSPEDSSIYLCSVDLQGVGTEAFFGQGTRLTVV.

This chain uses TRBV24-1 with TRBJ2-2, with D possibly being TRBD2 (6 bases). The V gene lost 9 bases and the J gene lost 3 bases, with 13 bases spanning the gap. Germline V CDR1 and CDR2: KGHDR, SFDVKD. This CDR3 has 14 amino acids. The CDR3 bases are TGTGCCACCGGCCCCCGGAGGGACACCGGGGAGCTGTTTTTT. Amino acids: CATGPRRDTGELFF.

The chain has TRBV5-7 and TRBJ1-1; 11 nucleotides match TRBD1. TRBV5-7 is identified as an open reading frame with a role that is uncertain. CDR3 length equals 15 residues. The V and J ends lost 3 bases and 4 bases, in that order; junction bases with no gene match: 5. CDR3 DNA: TGTGCCAGCAGCTGGACAGGGGGCTCGAGCACTGAAGCTTTCTTT. It codes for CASSWTGGSSTEAFF.

This chain connects TRBV4-1 to TRBJ1-5, with 10 bases identical to TRBD1. There are 16 residues in the CDR3. Germline CDR1 reads MGHRA; CDR2 reads YSYEKL. The J segment lost 2 bases and the V segment lost 1 base, leaving 2 bases of the junction unmatched. The CDR3: CASSQVGQGGNQPQHF. The CDR3 coding sequence is TGCGCCAGCAGCCAAGTAGGACAGGGGGGCAATCAGCCCCAGCATTTT.

V usage is TRBV3-1 (or the pseudogene TRBV3-2) and J usage is TRBJ1-6; possibly TRBD1 for D (6 bases). Germline CDR1 and CDR2: LGHDT and YNNKEL (reference sequence). With 1 base removed from V and 7 bases from J, the gap between germline ends came to 8 bases. This CDR3 is 14 amino acids long. This CDR3 is CASSQGQGNSPLHF. Written as DNA, the CDR3 is TGTGCCAGCAGCCAAGGCCAGGGGAATTCACCCCTCCACTTT.

V is TRBV9 and J is TRBJ2-5; TRBD2 matches at 8 bases. The CDR3 spans 15 residues. The ends lost 0 bases at V and 6 bases at J; junction bases unmatched: 7. From germline, CDR1 is SGDLS and CDR2 YYNGEE. The CDR3 sequence: CASSVDGGARKTQYF. The CDR3 region has the DNA TGTGCCAGCAGCGTAGACGGGGGGGCCAGAAAGACCCAGTACTTC.

The chain links TRBV6-5 to TRBJ1-4, with D possibly matching TRBD1 (6 bases). The V end lost 5 bases, the J end lost 3 bases, and 13 bases lay between the germline ends. The CDR3 totals 15 residues. CDR1 and CDR2 (germline): MNHEY, SVGAGI. In nucleotides, the CDR3 is TGTGCCAGCAGTCCCCCGACAGGATCTAATGAAAAACTGTTTTTT. It is translated as CASSPPTGSNEKLFF.

The rearrangement uses TRBV27 and TRBJ2-7; 7 bases are a match to TRBD1. V lost 5 bases, J lost 3 bases, and 10 bases stayed unmatched. The CDR3 extends over 15 amino acids. Germline CDR1 is MNHEY and CDR2 is SMNVEV (reference sequence). In DNA form, the CDR3 reads TGTGCCAGCAGTACAATCCGGGACAGAAACTACGAGCAGTACTTC. This encodes CASSTIRDRNYEQYF.